A selection of T cell receptor beta chains follows, all from one sample in a study of cytomegalovirus exposure and HLA in healthy donors. This table comes from immunoSEQ multiplex PCR, and its TCRdb copy is limited to in-frame clones, with some not included. The sample includes 150,000 to 200,000 clones, more than 9.5% of them seen just once. The sample taken for sequencing was PBMCs. These receptors were collected from a man aged 50 to 59 in good health and CMV-seropositive. CDR3s include the opening cysteine and the closing phenylalanine or tryptophan. The D gene is left open where the match is weak. Not every row has a clone size; where given, it reads once, few, many or a size class.

v_gene	d_gene	abundance	j_gene	len	CDR3aa	CDR3nt
TRBV28	-	few	TRBJ1-3	13	CASSLPGSYTIYF	TGTGCCAGCAGTCTTCCAGGGTCATACACCATATATTTT
TRBV2	TRBD2	few	TRBJ2-1	13	CASSTSDYNEQFF	TGTGCCAGTTCGACTAGCGATTACAATGAGCAGTTCTTC
TRBV25-1	-	-	TRBJ1-5	14	CASSGTLFNQPQHF	TGTGCCAGCAGTGGGACACTGTTCAATCAGCCCCAGCATTTT
TRBV4-3	-	-	TRBJ2-1	15	CASSPYQGLGNEQFF	TGCGCCAGCAGCCCCTATCAGGGGCTGGGCAATGAGCAGTTCTTC
TRBV25-1	TRBD2	-	TRBJ2-2	14	CASREWGGGGELFF	TGTGCCAGCAGGGAATGGGGGGGAGGCGGGGAGCTGTTTTTT
TRBV10-2	-	few	TRBJ2-7	14	CASSAADFPTEQYF	TGCGCCAGCAGTGCGGCGGACTTTCCCACCGAGCAGTACTTC
TRBV5-1	-	-	TRBJ1-5	15	CASSLEPRGVQPQHF	TGCGCCAGCAGCTTGGAACCTCGGGGAGTTCAGCCCCAGCATTTT
TRBV7-2	TRBD1	few	TRBJ2-7	15	CASSSNRDRFAEQYF	TGTGCCAGCAGCTCAAACCGGGACAGGTTCGCCGAGCAGTACTTC
TRBV11-3	TRBD2	few	TRBJ2-3	17	CASSPSLAGAYTDTQYF	TGTGCCAGCAGCCCCTCACTAGCGGGGGCTTACACAGATACGCAGTATTTT
TRBV5-6	TRBD1	few	TRBJ1-2	14	CASSTHRGDYGYTF	TGTGCCAGCAGCACTCACAGGGGGGACTATGGCTACACCTTC
TRBV5-1	-	-	TRBJ1-3	14	CASSLDRSGNTIYF	TGCGCCAGCAGCTTGGACAGGTCTGGAAACACCATATATTTT
TRBV7-9	-	few	TRBJ2-5	14	CASSLVGVGETQYF	TGTGCCAGCAGCTTAGTAGGGGTAGGGGAGACCCAGTACTTC
TRBV4-2	TRBD1	-	TRBJ1-3	17	CASSQVGAGGVGNTIYF	TGTGCCAGCAGCCAAGTCGGGGCAGGGGGAGTCGGAAACACCATATATTTT
TRBV29-1	-	-	TRBJ1-1	15	CSVEGGGRANTEAFF	TGCAGCGTTGAAGGGGGGGGCAGGGCGAACACTGAAGCTTTCTTT
TRBV29-1	TRBD1	few	TRBJ2-1	14	CSVEQDRDRYEQFF	TGCAGCGTTGAACAGGACAGGGATAGGTATGAGCAGTTCTTC
TRBV6-6	-	-	TRBJ1-2	13	CASSSEGVGGYTF	TGTGCCAGCAGCTCTGAGGGGGTTGGCGGCTACACCTTC
TRBV25-1	-	-	TRBJ1-2	14	CASSNTGSPNGYTF	TGTGCCAGCAGTAATACGGGGAGTCCTAATGGCTACACCTTC
TRBV29-1	TRBD2	-	TRBJ2-1	15	CSVGRGLAGSNEQFF	TGCAGCGTTGGGAGGGGACTAGCGGGGTCCAATGAGCAGTTCTTC
TRBV6-5	-	-	TRBJ1-3	14	CASKATGSGNTIYF	TGTGCCAGCAAGGCGACAGGCTCTGGAAACACCATATATTTT
TRBV5-4	-	few	TRBJ2-3	16	CASRPSGTSSTDAQYF	TGTGCCAGCAGACCCTCCGGGACATCCAGCACAGATGCGCAGTATTTT
TRBV7-9	-	few	TRBJ2-7	12	CASSSQGGEQYF	TGTGCCAGCAGCTCCCAAGGGGGCGAGCAGTACTTC
TRBV7-2	-	-	TRBJ1-2	14	CASSQGGLNYGYTF	TGTGCCAGCAGTCAGGGCGGTCTTAACTATGGCTACACCTTC
TRBV5-4	-	few	TRBJ2-5	14	CASSMRDYQETQYF	TGTGCCAGCAGCATGAGGGACTACCAAGAGACCCAGTACTTC
TRBV6-7	TRBD1	-	TRBJ1-5	19	CASSYIRGDRGQVGQPQHF	TGTGCCAGCAGTTACATTCGGGGAGACAGGGGGCAGGTGGGGCAGCCCCAGCATTTT
TRBV6-5	-	-	TRBJ1-3	13	CASNGGAGNTIYF	TGTGCCAGCAACGGGGGAGCGGGAAACACCATATATTTT
TRBV7-9	-	few	TRBJ2-5	14	CASSLNAGQETQYF	TGTGCCAGCAGCTTAAATGCGGGCCAAGAGACCCAGTACTTC
TRBV7-8	TRBD1	-	TRBJ1-6	15	CASSFNRGTFSPLHF	TGTGCCAGCAGCTTTAACAGGGGGACATTTTCACCCCTCCACTTT
TRBV10-3	-	-	TRBJ1-2	16	CAISEVLQGEVYGYTF	TGTGCCATCAGTGAGGTTTTACAGGGCGAGGTCTATGGCTACACCTTC
TRBV19	TRBD1	few	TRBJ2-3	14	CASNNRGTIGTQYF	TGTGCCAGTAATAACAGGGGTACAATAGGTACGCAGTATTTT
TRBV5-1	TRBD1	few	TRBJ1-2	13	CASSPTGVYGYTF	TGCGCCAGCAGCCCGACAGGGGTCTATGGCTACACCTTC
TRBV28	TRBD1	few	TRBJ1-4	16	CASSLSDRDLLRELFF	TGTGCCAGCAGTTTATCGGACAGGGATCTTCTTAGGGAACTGTTTTTT
TRBV19	TRBD1	-	TRBJ1-1	14	CASSTTGGRTEAFF	TGTGCCAGTAGCACCACAGGGGGCAGGACTGAAGCTTTCTTT
TRBV7-2	TRBD1	-	TRBJ1-2	15	CASTLDRVLNYGYTF	TGTGCCAGCACTTTGGACAGGGTCCTTAACTATGGCTACACCTTC
TRBV11-3	-	few	TRBJ1-1	14	CASSLARGNTEAFF	TGTGCCAGCAGCTTAGCTCGAGGGAACACTGAAGCTTTCTTT
TRBV6-5	-	few	TRBJ1-2	15	CASSYSTGVTDGYTF	TGTGCCAGCAGTTACTCGACCGGGGTTACGGATGGCTACACCTTC
TRBV6-6	TRBD1	-	TRBJ1-4	15	CASSYNRQGPEKLFF	TGTGCCAGCAGTTACAACCGACAGGGTCCGGAAAAACTGTTTTTT
TRBV10-3	TRBD1	few	TRBJ2-1	17	CAISESSLAGGINEQFF	TGTGCCATCAGTGAGTCGAGCCTGGCAGGGGGCATCAATGAGCAGTTCTTC
TRBV19	TRBD1	-	TRBJ2-4	23	CASGSFQGAPGQLPGIAKNIQYF	TGTGCCAGTGGCTCTTTTCAGGGCGCACCGGGACAGCTACCCGGAATAGCCAAAAACATTCAGTACTTC
TRBV4-3	-	-	TRBJ1-4	15	CASSQDFQRVEKLFF	TGCGCCAGCAGCCAAGATTTTCAAAGAGTTGAAAAACTGTTTTTT
TRBV5-4	TRBD2	-	TRBJ2-1	16	CASSSRERGAYNEQFF	TGTGCCAGCAGCTCTAGAGAGCGGGGGGCCTACAATGAGCAGTTCTTC
TRBV7-9	-	few	TRBJ1-3	14	CASSPITPGNTIYF	TGTGCCAGCAGCCCCATAACACCTGGAAACACCATATATTTT
TRBV7-9	-	-	TRBJ2-5	12	CASSLGPETQYF	TGTGCCAGCAGCTTAGGGCCAGAGACCCAGTACTTC
TRBV5-6	TRBD1	few	TRBJ2-5	16	CASSLVLTGGRETQYF	TGTGCCAGCAGCTTGGTATTGACAGGGGGAAGAGAGACCCAGTACTTC
TRBV5-4	-	few	TRBJ1-6	14	CASSLQGRNSPLHF	TGTGCCAGCAGCTTGCAGGGAAGGAATTCACCCCTCCACTTT
TRBV6-6	-	-	TRBJ2-5	13	CASSYDGGETQYF	TGTGCCAGCAGTTACGATGGAGGAGAGACCCAGTACTTC
TRBV6-5	TRBD1	many	TRBJ2-1	14	CASGYTGGLNEQFF	TGTGCCAGCGGATACACAGGGGGCCTAAATGAGCAGTTCTTC
TRBV14	TRBD2	few	TRBJ2-1	18	CASSPGTSGGRSYNEQFF	TGTGCCAGCAGCCCCGGGACTAGCGGGGGCCGCTCCTACAATGAGCAGTTCTTC
TRBV11-3	TRBD1	few	TRBJ1-2	15	CASSLDTTGPYGYTF	TGTGCCAGCAGCTTAGATACGACAGGGCCTTATGGCTACACCTTC
TRBV5-1	TRBD1	-	TRBJ1-2	14	CASSLLQGGGGYTF	TGCGCCAGCAGCTTACTCCAGGGGGGAGGAGGCTACACCTTC
TRBV10-3	-	few	TRBJ2-1	13	CAITGPLTNEQFF	TGTGCCATCACAGGGCCCCTTACCAATGAGCAGTTCTTC
TRBV6-4	TRBD1	-	TRBJ1-2	15	CASSPTQGAFYGYTF	TGTGCCAGCAGTCCCACACAGGGGGCTTTCTATGGCTACACCTTC
TRBV7-9	-	-	TRBJ2-1	15	CASSWTMGSYNEQFF	TGTGCCAGCAGCTGGACTATGGGATCCTACAATGAGCAGTTCTTC
TRBV29-1	TRBD2	few	TRBJ2-5	12	CSARLGGETQYF	TGCAGCGCCCGCTTGGGAGGGGAGACCCAGTACTTC